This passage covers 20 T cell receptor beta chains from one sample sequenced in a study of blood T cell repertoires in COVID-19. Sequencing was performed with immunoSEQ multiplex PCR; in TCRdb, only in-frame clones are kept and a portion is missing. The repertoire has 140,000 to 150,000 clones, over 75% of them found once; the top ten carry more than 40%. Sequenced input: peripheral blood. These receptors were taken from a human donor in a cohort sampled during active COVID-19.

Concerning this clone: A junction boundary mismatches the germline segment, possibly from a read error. The DNA for the CDR3 is TGTGCTAGCAGCTTAGGGACAGGACCAAACAATGAGCAGTTCTTC. Encoded protein: CASSLGTGPNNEQFF. The chain couples TRBV7-7 to TRBJ2-1, with 8 bases fitting TRBD1. The germline V gene has CDR1 SSHAT and CDR2 FNYEAQ (reference sequence). This CDR3 is built from 15 residues.

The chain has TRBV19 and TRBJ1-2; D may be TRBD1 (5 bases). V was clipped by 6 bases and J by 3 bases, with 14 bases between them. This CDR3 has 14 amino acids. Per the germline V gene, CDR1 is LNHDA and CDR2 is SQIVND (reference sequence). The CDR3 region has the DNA TGTGCCAGTAGGCCCCGAGGGACTGACTATGGCTACACCTTC. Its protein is CASRPRGTDYGYTF.

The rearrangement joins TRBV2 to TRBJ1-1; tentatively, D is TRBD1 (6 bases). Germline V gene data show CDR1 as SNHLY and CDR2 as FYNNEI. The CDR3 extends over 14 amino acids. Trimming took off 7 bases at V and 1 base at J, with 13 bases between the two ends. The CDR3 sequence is CASIRGNANTEAFF. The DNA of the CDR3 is TGTGCCAGCATCAGGGGCAACGCGAACACTGAAGCTTTCTTT.

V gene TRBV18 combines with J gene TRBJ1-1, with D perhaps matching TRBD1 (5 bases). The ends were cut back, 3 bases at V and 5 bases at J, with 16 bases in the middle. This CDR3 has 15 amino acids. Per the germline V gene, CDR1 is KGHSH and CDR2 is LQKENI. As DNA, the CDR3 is TGTGCCAGCTCACCTCCTCCGACAGCAGTTACTGAAGCTTTCTTT. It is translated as CASSPPPTAVTEAFF. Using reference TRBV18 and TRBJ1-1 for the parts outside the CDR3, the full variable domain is NAGVMQNPRHLVRRRGQEARLRCSPMKGHSHVYWYRQLPEEGLKFMVYLQKENIIDESGMPKERFSAEFPKEGPSILRIQQVVRGDSAAYFCASSPPPTAVTEAFFGQGTRLTVV.

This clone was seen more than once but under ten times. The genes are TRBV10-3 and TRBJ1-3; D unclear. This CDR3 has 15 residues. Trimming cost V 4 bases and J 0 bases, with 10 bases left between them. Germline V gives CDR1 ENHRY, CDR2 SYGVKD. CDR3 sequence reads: CAISVGRGSGNTIYF. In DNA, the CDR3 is TGTGCCATCAGTGTAGGTCGGGGCTCTGGAAACACCATATATTTT.

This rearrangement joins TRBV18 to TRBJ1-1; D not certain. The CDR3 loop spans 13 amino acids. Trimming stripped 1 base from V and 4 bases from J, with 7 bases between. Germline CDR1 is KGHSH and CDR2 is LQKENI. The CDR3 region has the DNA TGTGCCAGCTCACCACGGGAGGGCACTGAAGCTTTCTTT. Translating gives CASSPREGTEAFF.

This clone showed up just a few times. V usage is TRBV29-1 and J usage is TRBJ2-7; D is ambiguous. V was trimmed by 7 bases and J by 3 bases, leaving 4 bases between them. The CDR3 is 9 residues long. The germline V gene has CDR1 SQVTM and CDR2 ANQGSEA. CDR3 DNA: TGCAGCGCCCGCTACGAGCAGTACGTC. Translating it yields CSARYEQYV.

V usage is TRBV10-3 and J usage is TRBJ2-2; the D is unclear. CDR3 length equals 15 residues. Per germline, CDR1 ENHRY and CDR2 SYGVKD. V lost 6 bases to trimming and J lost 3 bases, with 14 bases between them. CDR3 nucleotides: TGTGCCATCAGCGCCATTGGTACTCACACCGGGGAGCTGTTTTTT. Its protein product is CAISAIGTHTGELFF.

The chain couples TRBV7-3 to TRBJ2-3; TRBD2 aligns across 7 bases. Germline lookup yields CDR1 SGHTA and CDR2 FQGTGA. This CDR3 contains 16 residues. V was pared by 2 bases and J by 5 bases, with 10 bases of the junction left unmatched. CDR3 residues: CASSLGGALAGDTQYF. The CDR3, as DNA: TGTGCCAGCAGCTTAGGCGGGGCGTTAGCGGGAGATACGCAGTATTTT.

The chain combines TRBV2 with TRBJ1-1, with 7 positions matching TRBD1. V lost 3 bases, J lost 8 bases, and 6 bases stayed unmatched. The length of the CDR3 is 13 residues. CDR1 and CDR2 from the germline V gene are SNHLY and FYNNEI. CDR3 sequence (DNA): TGTGCCAGCAGTGAGACAGGGAGATCCGAAGCTTTCTTT. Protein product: CASSETGRSEAFF.

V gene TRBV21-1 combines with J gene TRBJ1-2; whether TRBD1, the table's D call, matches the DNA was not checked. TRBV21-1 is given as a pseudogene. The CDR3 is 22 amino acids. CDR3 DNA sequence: TGTGCCAGCAGCAAAGAATGGCAGGAGTTGGGACAGGGGTCCCCCCTCGGATATGGCTACACCTTC. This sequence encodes CASSKEWQELGQGSPLGYGYTF.

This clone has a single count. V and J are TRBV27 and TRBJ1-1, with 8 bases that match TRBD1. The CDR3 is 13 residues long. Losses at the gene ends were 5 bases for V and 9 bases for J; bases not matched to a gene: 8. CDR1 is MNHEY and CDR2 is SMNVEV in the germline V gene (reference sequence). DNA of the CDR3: TGTGCCAGCAGTAAACCCGGACAGGGAAAAGCTTTCTTT. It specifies CASSKPGQGKAFF.

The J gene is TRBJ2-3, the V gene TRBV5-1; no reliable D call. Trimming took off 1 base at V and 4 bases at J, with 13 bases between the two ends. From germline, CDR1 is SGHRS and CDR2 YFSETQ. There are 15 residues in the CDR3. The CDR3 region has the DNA TGCGCCAGCAGCTTGTTCGACTTGAGCTCAGATACGCAGTATTTT. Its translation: CASSLFDLSSDTQYF.

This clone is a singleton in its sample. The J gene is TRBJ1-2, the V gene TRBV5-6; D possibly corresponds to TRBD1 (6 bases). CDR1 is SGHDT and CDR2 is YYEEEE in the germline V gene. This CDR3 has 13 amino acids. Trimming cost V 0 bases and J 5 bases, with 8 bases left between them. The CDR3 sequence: CASSLAGEYGYTF. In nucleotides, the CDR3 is TGTGCCAGCAGCTTGGCAGGGGAGTATGGCTACACCTTC.

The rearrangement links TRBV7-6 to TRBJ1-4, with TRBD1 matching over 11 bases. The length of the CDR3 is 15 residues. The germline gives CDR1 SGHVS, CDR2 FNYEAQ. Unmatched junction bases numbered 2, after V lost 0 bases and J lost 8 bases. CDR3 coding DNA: TGTGCCAGCAGCTTAGCGGGACAGGGGGTCGAAAAACTGTTTTTT. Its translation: CASSLAGQGVEKLFF.

This CDR3 is CAISESGWAVTDTQYF. The DNA of the CDR3 is TGTGCCATCAGTGAGTCGGGTTGGGCAGTAACAGATACGCAGTATTTT. The genes are TRBV10-3 and TRBJ2-3; D uncertain. Trimming removed 0 bases from V and 3 bases from J, with 13 bases in between. The germline CDR1 and CDR2 sequences are ENHRY and SYGVKD. The length of the CDR3 is 16 residues.

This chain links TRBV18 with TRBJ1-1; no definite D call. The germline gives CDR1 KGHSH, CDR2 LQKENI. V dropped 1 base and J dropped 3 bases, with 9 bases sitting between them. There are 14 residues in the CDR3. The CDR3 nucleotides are TGTGCCAGCTCACCACTTATGAGGGACACTGAAGCTTTCTTT. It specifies CASSPLMRDTEAFF.

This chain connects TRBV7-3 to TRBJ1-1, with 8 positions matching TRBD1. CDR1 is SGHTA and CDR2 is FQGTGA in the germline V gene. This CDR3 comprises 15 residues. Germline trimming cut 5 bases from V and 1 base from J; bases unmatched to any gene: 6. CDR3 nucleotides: TGTGCCAGCAGCCCGACAGGGGTGGGGAACACTGAAGCTTTCTTT. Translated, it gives CASSPTGVGNTEAFF. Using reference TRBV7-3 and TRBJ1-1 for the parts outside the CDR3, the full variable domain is GAGVSQTPSNKVTEKGKYVELRCDPISGHTALYWYRQSLGQGPEFLIYFQGTGAADDSGLPNDRFFAVRPEGSVSTLKIQRTERGDSAVYLCASSPTGVGNTEAFFGQGTRLTVV.

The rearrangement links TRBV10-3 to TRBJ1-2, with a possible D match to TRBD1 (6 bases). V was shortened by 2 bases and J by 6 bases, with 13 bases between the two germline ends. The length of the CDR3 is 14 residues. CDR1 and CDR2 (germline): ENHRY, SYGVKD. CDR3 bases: TGTGCCATCAGTGAGATTACGGACAGCCATGGCTACACCTTC. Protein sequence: CAISEITDSHGYTF.

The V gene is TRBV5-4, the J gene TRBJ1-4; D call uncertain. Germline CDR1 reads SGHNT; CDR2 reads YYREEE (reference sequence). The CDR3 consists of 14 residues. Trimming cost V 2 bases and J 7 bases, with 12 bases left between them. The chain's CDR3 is CASSFVGEGEKLFF. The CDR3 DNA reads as TGTGCCAGCAGCTTCGTTGGGGAGGGTGAAAAACTGTTTTTT.